A single TCR beta chain is shown here with its context. The table lists this clonotype with many counts. Its antigen remains unidentified. Base qualities are not provided; no much larger clone lies one nucleotide away. Receptors were amplified or captured by 3' RACE. TCR libraries were generated from RNA by a 3' RACE protocol incorporating unique molecular identifiers so that PCR amplification bias could be corrected. Up to 12 amplicon libraries were pooled and sequenced on an Illumina MiSeq with v2 2x250 paired-end chemistry. The original pipeline was this. Reads were processed with Decombinator to assign V and J genes and CDR3, with barcode-based error and PCR bias correction. Before the Gini coefficient was calculated with the R ineq package, repertoires were subsampled to the same depth. CDR3 similarity was assessed with GLIPH, Hamming distance and a shared triplet metric. The public reads were quality trimmed at Q25 with fastp and then assembled into clones with MiXCR by TCRdb, keeping productive beta chains. Merged by CDR3 protein, the rows form single entries marked with the most common genes and DNA. These V and J calls are TCRdb output, not the study's own analysis. The table for this sample lists more than 85,000 distinct CDR3 sequences; 6.9% of them were counted only once. The ten largest clones represent around 1.1% of the sample.

This sample stems from a study of HIV-infected children after antiretroviral therapy interruption (dated by TCRdb to the late 2010s). Background on the whole study: Eight children were included: four on planned treatment interruption and four on continuous treatment, all with CD4+ count above 500 and viral load below 50 copies/ml. Median age was roughly 10 years in the interruption group and about 8 years in the continuous treatment group. Exposure to EBV and CMV had been recorded for most participating children. For the interruption arm, samples were taken at week 0, at week 12, at the end of interruption (week 24 or 48), and roughly 3 years after the study ended. Continuous-treatment samples were analyzed from corresponding weeks 0, 48 and 150. Alongside measurements of thymic output, the study compared TCR repertoires of children on planned treatment interruption with TCR repertoires of children on continuous antiretroviral treatment. The paper as a whole reports these results and caveats: The low number of patients is regarded as a limitation, and the data should be interpreted with caution. An increase in the naive CD4+ Gini coefficient was observed by the end of treatment interruption, suggesting clonal expansion, and a return to baseline was observed by 3 years. Sorted CD45RA+ naive cells might include minor non-naive CD45RA+ populations such as EMRA or stem memory cells. In naive CD4+ repertoires of PTI patients, reduced CDR3 sharing between time points was observed after interruption began, whereas many sequences were found to be shared between end of interruption and 3 years later.

The treatment or condition tag for this specimen amounts to: PENTA 11 planned treatment interruption arm or continuous ART arm. The participants, all children from the United Kingdom aged 2 to 15 years, had been on at least three-drug ART for a minimum of 24 weeks. The study required cryopreserved PBMCs containing at least 5 million viable cells, and a few candidate patients were excluded because of low viable PBMC yield. Naive CD4+ CD45RA+ CD45RO- T cells were FACS-sorted from thawed PBMCs on a FACSAria III cell sorter. After sorting, cells were fixed, and RNA was extracted with the RNeasy FFPE kit and then with the RNeasy Micro kit. The CDR3 goes from the cysteine to the phenylalanine over 12 residues. The DNA shown is the 36-base CDR3, in frame from base 1. Between the V and J ends, shortened by 5 bases and 9 bases respectively, the junction contains 13 bases. Taken from the germline V gene, the CDR1 and CDR2 loops are MDHEN and SYDVKM.

This specimen consisted of CD45RA+ CD4+ T cells from PBMCs, pooled from several time points, obtained from a donor given antiretroviral therapy, either interrupted or continuous. This specimen's cell subset or site label, interpreted: naive CD4+ CD45RA+ CD45RO- T cells. This TCR was recovered from a pool of human donors with HIV. The chain is made from TRBV28 and TRBJ1-2, with the D gene not clear enough to name. The nucleotide sequence reads TGTGCCAGCAGTCCATTCGGGGAGAGCTACACCTTC. It translates as CASSPFGESYTF.